The rows below give T cell receptor beta chains drawn from one sample of a study of shared clonotypes between healthy human individuals. Profiled with immunoSEQ multiplex PCR; TCRdb holds only in-frame clones, not every one. The sample holds roughly 1,000,000 clones, about four fifths seen once. Input material: memory CD4+ T cells from PBMCs. The receptors here all came from a man between 18 and 35 years old in good health. Some clones in this sample may be carry-over from other donors' samples. Each CDR3 is given with its conserved first and last residue. A D gene is named only where the DNA matches it firmly. Not all rows give a size; the values are once, few, many and, for expanded clones, a class.

clone_size,d_call,cdr3_length,v_call,j_call,cdr3_aa,cdr3_nt
-,TRBD1,15,TRBV5-1,TRBJ1-4,CASSSAGGGFEKLFF,TGCGCCAGCAGCAGTGCAGGAGGGGGCTTTGAAAAACTGTTTTTT
-,-,13,TRBV7-2,TRBJ1-4,CASSPRGGEKLFF,TGTGCCAGCAGCCCCCGGGGGGGTGAAAAACTGTTTTTT
-,-,13,TRBV15,TRBJ1-4,CATSRAGDGKLFF,TGTGCCACCAGCAGAGCAGGGGACGGAAAACTGTTTTTT
-,TRBD2,16,TRBV7-2,TRBJ2-7,CASSQGLAGGGYEQYF,TGTGCCAGCAGCCAGGGACTAGCGGGAGGGGGGTACGAGCAGTACTTC
few,-,14,TRBV7-2,TRBJ2-7,CASSPTSAGNEQYF,TGTGCCAGCAGCCCAACCTCTGCCGGGAACGAGCAGTACTTC
-,-,15,TRBV10-3,TRBJ1-6,CAISDAAANNSPLHF,TGTGCCATCAGTGATGCAGCAGCCAATAATTCACCCCTCCACTTT
-,-,15,TRBV5-1,TRBJ2-7,CASSLEAGPYYEQYF,TGCGCCAGCAGCTTGGAGGCAGGTCCATACTACGAGCAGTACTTC
few,-,13,TRBV19,TRBJ2-5,CASSIDLEETQYF,TGTGCCAGTAGTATAGATCTAGAAGAGACCCAGTACTTC
-,-,14,TRBV5-4,TRBJ1-2,CASSLALGGEGYTF,TGTGCCAGCAGCTTGGCCCTGGGGGGGGAAGGCTACACCTTC
-,-,13,TRBV28,TRBJ1-1,CASRSDPNTEAFF,TGTGCCAGCAGATCAGACCCTAACACTGAAGCTTTCTTT
-,-,14,TRBV14,TRBJ1-4,CASSLGMGDEKLFF,TGTGCCAGCAGCCTGGGTATGGGGGATGAAAAACTGTTTTTT
-,-,14,TRBV2,TRBJ1-1,CASSERGRTSEAFF,TGTGCCAGCAGTGAACGAGGGAGGACGTCTGAAGCTTTCTTT
few,TRBD1,15,TRBV10-3,TRBJ2-1,CAIGGQATSYNEQFF,TGTGCCATCGGCGGACAGGCGACTTCCTACAATGAGCAGTTCTTC
few,-,14,TRBV6-6,TRBJ2-5,CASSSLSGRETQYF,TGTGCCAGCAGTTCCCTGAGCGGTCGCGAGACCCAGTACTTC
-,TRBD1,14,TRBV5-1,TRBJ2-1,CASRQGVAWNEQFF,TGCGCCAGCCGTCAGGGGGTAGCCTGGAATGAGCAGTTCTTC
-,TRBD1,15,TRBV7-6,TRBJ1-5,CASSPGQATNQPQHF,TGTGCCAGCAGCCCCGGACAGGCCACTAATCAGCCCCAGCATTTT
-,TRBD2,16,TRBV7-8,TRBJ2-7,CASIPLGGGRGYEQYF,TGTGCCAGCATCCCTTTAGGTGGCGGGAGAGGTTACGAGCAGTACTTC
-,TRBD1,14,TRBV28,TRBJ1-2,CASRRTGEDYGYTF,TGTGCCAGCAGGAGGACAGGGGAAGACTATGGCTACACCTTC
once,-,15,TRBV10-3,TRBJ2-1,CVISESAGNYNEQFF,TGTGTCATCAGTGAGAGCGCGGGAAACTACAATGAGCAGTTCTTC
-,-,14,TRBV9,TRBJ2-7,CASSATGNSYEQYF,TGTGCCAGCAGCGCAACAGGGAACTCCTACGAGCAGTACTTC
-,-,15,TRBV2,TRBJ2-2,CASSEMGLNTGELFF,TGTGCCAGCAGTGAGATGGGATTGAACACCGGGGAGCTGTTTTTT
-,-,12,TRBV15,TRBJ2-1,CATSPGELEQFF,TGTGCCACCAGCCCTGGTGAGCTTGAGCAGTTCTTC
once,TRBD1,14,TRBV7-2,TRBJ2-7,CASSYRTGDYEQYF,TGTGCCAGCAGCTATCGGACAGGCGATTACGAGCAGTACTTC
-,-,15,TRBV7-9,TRBJ2-7,CASGRGGGVSYEQYF,TGTGCCAGCGGCCGAGGAGGGGGCGTCTCCTACGAGCAGTACTTC
-,TRBD1,17,TRBV4-2,TRBJ1-3,CASSQAPGQGSGNTIYF,TGTGCCAGCAGCCAAGCCCCGGGACAGGGGAGTGGAAACACCATATATTTT
-,-,15,TRBV7-9,TRBJ1-1,CASSSPAGMNTEAFF,TGTGCCAGCAGCTCCCCGGCGGGGATGAACACTGAAGCTTTCTTT
-,TRBD1,14,TRBV2,TRBJ2-1,CASEFSGQQAEQFF,TGTGCCAGCGAGTTCTCGGGACAGCAGGCTGAGCAGTTCTTC
once,TRBD1,13,TRBV4-1,TRBJ2-7,CASSQGTGETQYF,TGCGCCAGCAGCCAGGGGACAGGAGAAACGCAGTACTTC
-,-,14,TRBV2,TRBJ1-1,CASSEDGQSTEAFF,TGTGCCAGCAGTGAAGACGGGCAGTCCACTGAAGCTTTCTTT
-,-,14,TRBV28,TRBJ2-2,CASSLGGVTGELFF,TGTGCCAGCAGTTTAGGGGGAGTTACCGGGGAGCTGTTTTTT
-,TRBD1,15,TRBV5-1,TRBJ2-7,CASSVTGQGVSEQYF,TGCGCCAGCAGCGTAACCGGACAGGGGGTCAGCGAGCAGTACTTC
-,-,16,TRBV27,TRBJ1-5,CASSSDGGASNQPQHF,TGTGCCAGCAGTTCAGATGGGGGGGCCAGCAATCAGCCCCAGCATTTT
-,TRBD1,14,TRBV28,TRBJ2-7,CASSPRDRGYEQYF,TGTGCCAGCAGTCCCCGGGACAGGGGTTACGAGCAGTACTTC
-,-,15,TRBV5-4,TRBJ1-4,CASSTYRGIGEKLFF,TGTGCCAGCAGCACCTACAGAGGGATAGGGGAAAAACTGTTTTTT
-,-,14,TRBV6-6,TRBJ1-1,CASRTGPGNTEAFF,TGTGCCAGCAGGACAGGCCCTGGGAACACTGAAGCTTTCTTT
-,-,14,TRBV6-6,TRBJ1-1,CASSYPPQNTEAFF,TGTGCCAGCAGTTACCCCCCCCAGAACACTGAAGCTTTCTTT
-,TRBD2,16,TRBV2,TRBJ2-2,CASRGASGSRTGELFF,TGTGCCAGCAGGGGAGCCAGCGGGAGCCGGACCGGGGAGCTGTTTTTT
-,-,16,TRBV5-1,TRBJ2-1,CASSKADRSSYNEQFF,TGCGCCAGCAGCAAGGCTGACAGGAGCTCCTACAATGAGCAGTTCTTC
-,TRBD2,16,TRBV11-2,TRBJ2-1,CASNLNYGTSGNEQFF,TGTGCCAGCAACCTCAATTACGGGACTAGCGGTAATGAGCAGTTCTTC
-,TRBD2,18,TRBV15,TRBJ2-5,CATGRGGLAGGAQETQYF,TGTGCCACCGGGCGGGGGGGACTAGCGGGAGGGGCCCAAGAGACCCAGTACTTC
-,-,11,TRBV5-4,TRBJ1-2,CASSGTGGYTF,TGTGCCAGCAGCGGGACGGGAGGCTACACCTTC
-,-,13,TRBV29-1,TRBJ2-5,CSSNRDLQETQYF,TGCAGCTCAAACCGGGACCTCCAAGAGACCCAGTACTTC
-,-,13,TRBV19,TRBJ1-4,CASSIVRGEKLFF,TGTGCCAGTAGTATAGTTCGGGGGGAAAAACTGTTTTTT
-,-,16,TRBV1,TRBJ2-3,CTSSQSNGDGTDTQYF,TGCACCAGCAGCCAATCGAACGGGGACGGCACAGATACGCAGTATTTT
once,-,13,TRBV2,TRBJ1-1,CASSPYLNTEAFF,TGTGCCAGCAGCCCCTATCTGAACACTGAAGCTTTCTTT
many,-,12,TRBV28,TRBJ1-2,CASSTRDARDTF,TGTGCCAGCAGTACCCGGGACGCCCGTGACACCTTC